These 16 T cell receptor beta chains came from one sample sequenced in a study of blood T cell repertoires in COVID-19. Generated by immunoSEQ multiplex PCR, the TCRdb table keeps only in-frame clones and is missing some. The sample contains a few hundred thousand clones, approximately 90% of which appear only once. The specimen was PBMCs or T cells enriched from blood (not recorded which). The source is a woman aged 30 to 39 who had recovered from COVID-19.

The V and J genes are TRBV28 and TRBJ1-2; no firm D call. The CDR3 totals 12 residues. Looked up from germline, CDR1 is MDHEN and CDR2 is SYDVKM. The V end lost 3 bases, the J end lost 6 bases, and 8 bases lay between the germline ends. This chain's CDR3 is CASSFGYDGYTF. CDR3 sequence (DNA): TGTGCCAGCAGTTTCGGTTACGATGGCTACACCTTC.

This clone showed up just once. The chain employs TRBV28 and TRBJ1-4; D gene uncertain. The CDR3 spans 16 residues. V lost 4 bases and J lost 4, with 16 bases in between. The germline V gene has CDR1 MDHEN and CDR2 SYDVKM. The CDR3 sequence is CASSSPWAGHNEKLFF. As DNA, the CDR3 is TGTGCCAGCAGTTCCCCATGGGCGGGTCATAATGAAAAACTGTTTTTT.

V usage is TRBV30 and J usage is TRBJ1-2; D is unclear. The ends were cut back, 3 bases at V and 5 bases at J, with 10 bases in the middle. CDR1 and CDR2 (germline): GTSNPN, SVGIG (reference sequence). The CDR3 spans 12 residues. The CDR3 DNA reads as TGTGCCTGGAGCTACGGTCCATATGGCTACACCTTC. Amino acid sequence: CAWSYGPYGYTF. Full variable domain (rest looked up from reference TRBV30 and TRBJ1-2): SQTIHQWPATLVQPVGSPLSLECTVEGTSNPNLYWYRQAAGRGLQLLFYSVGIGQISSEVPQNLSASRPQDRQFILSSKKLLLSDSGFYLCAWSYGPYGYTFGSGTRLTVV.

The gene calls are TRBV10-3 and TRBJ1-4; 7 nucleotides line up with TRBD1. Germline V gives CDR1 ENHRY, CDR2 SYGVKD. Trimming took 7 bases from V and 8 from J; bases not matched to a gene: 7. The CDR3 spans 13 residues. CDR3 protein: CAIKGAVNEKLFF. CDR3 DNA: TGTGCCATCAAGGGGGCAGTTAACGAAAAACTGTTTTTT.

V and J are TRBV5-1 and TRBJ2-1, with TRBD1 as a possible D gene (6 bases). Germline CDR1 is SGHRS and CDR2 is YFSETQ. CDR3 length equals 15 residues. The germline V and J ends were trimmed by 0 bases and 7 bases, with 14 bases remaining between them. The DNA for the CDR3 is TGCGCCAGCAGCTTGGCCGAGAACAGGGCAAATGAGCAGTTCTTC. Protein product: CASSLAENRANEQFF. Full variable domain (outside the CDR3, taken from reference TRBV5-1 and TRBJ2-1): KAGVTQTPRYLIKTRGQQVTLSCSPISGHRSVSWYQQTPGQGLQFLFEYFSETQRNKGNFPGRFSGRQFSNSRSEMNVSTLELGDSALYLCASSLAENRANEQFFGPGTRLTVL.

The CDR3, as DNA: TGCAGCGTTGAAGGGCTTCTCGGAGCTTCCTACGAGCAGTACTTC. It translates to CSVEGLLGASYEQYF. V gene TRBV29-1 combines with J gene TRBJ2-7; D not resolved. Looked up from germline, CDR1 is SQVTM and CDR2 is ANQGSEA. This CDR3 contains 15 residues. V lost 1 base and J lost 1, with 14 bases in between.

CDR3 nucleotide sequence: TGTGCCAGCAGTTTATTTGATAGGGAGACAGCTTTCTTT. Translating it yields CASSLFDRETAFF. The genes are TRBV28 and TRBJ1-1; no clear D gene. Trimming took 1 base from V and 10 from J, leaving 13 bases between them. CDR3 length: 13 residues. Germline CDR1 and CDR2: MDHEN and SYDVKM. Combining the CDR3 with reference TRBV28 and TRBJ1-1 gives the whole variable domain DVKVTQSSRYLVKRTGEKVFLECVQDMDHENMFWYRQDPGLGLRLIYFSYDVKMKEKGDIPEGYSVSREKKERFSLILESASTNQTSMYLCASSLFDRETAFFGQGTRLTVV.

The chain is built from TRBV19 and TRBJ1-6; possible D gene TRBD1, 6 bases. V was shortened by 6 bases and J by 0 bases, with 12 bases between the two germline ends. This CDR3 is built from 16 residues. Germline V gene data show CDR1 as LNHDA and CDR2 as SQIVND (reference sequence). DNA of the CDR3: TGTGCCAGTAGAGGACAGAGGAGCTCCTATAATTCACCCCTCCACTTT. Protein product: CASRGQRSSYNSPLHF.

This chain uses TRBV7-3 with TRBJ1-2; TRBD1 matches at 7 bases. Trimming at V came to 2 bases and at J to 8 bases, leaving 5 bases not matched to a gene. Germline V gene lookup returns CDR1 SGHTA and CDR2 FQGTGA. The CDR3 has 13 residues. CDR3 in DNA: TGTGCCAGCAGCTTAGCCCCGGGACAGGGCTACACCTTC. Translation: CASSLAPGQGYTF.

A few counts support this clone. The V gene is TRBV27, the J gene TRBJ1-2; TRBD1 matches at 7 bases. With 5 bases clipped from V and 2 bases from J, the junction kept 5 bases outside the gene matches. The CDR3 sequence is 14 residues long. In germline, CDR1 is MNHEY, CDR2 SMNVEV (reference sequence). CDR3: CASSLMTGNYGYTF. The CDR3 DNA reads as TGTGCCAGCAGTCTTATGACAGGGAACTATGGCTACACCTTC.

The V call is TRBV7-2, the J call TRBJ1-6; 7 positions match TRBD1. Trimming took 5 bases from V and 7 from J; bases not matched to a gene: 5. CDR1 SGHTA and CDR2 FQGNSA come from the germline V gene. The CDR3 spans 14 residues. CDR3 nucleotide sequence: TGTGCCAGCAGCATCAGGGGGTTGAATTCACCCCTCCACTTT. Translated, it gives CASSIRGLNSPLHF.

The chain uses TRBV24-1 and TRBJ2-2, with D possibly TRBD2 on 5 matching bases. Trimming stripped 0 bases from V and 5 bases from J, with 15 bases between. Germline assignment: CDR1 KGHDR and CDR2 SFDVKD. The CDR3 covers 17 residues. CDR3 in amino acids: CATSDLPFPSTTGELFF. In DNA, the CDR3 is TGTGCCACCAGTGATTTGCCTTTCCCTAGCACGACCGGGGAGCTGTTTTTT.

The chain is built from TRBV27 and TRBJ2-7; no firm D call. The CDR3 loop spans 14 amino acids. Per the germline V gene, CDR1 is MNHEY and CDR2 is SMNVEV (reference sequence). V dropped 2 bases and J dropped 2 bases, with 10 bases sitting between them. The CDR3 DNA follows: TGTGCCAGCAGTTTAATCGACTTTCCCTACGAGCAGTACTTC. This sequence encodes CASSLIDFPYEQYF.

This clone was recorded only once. The chain is built from TRBV7-2 and TRBJ2-1; D perhaps matches TRBD2 (5 bases). Looked up from germline, CDR1 is SGHTA and CDR2 is FQGNSA. Trimming took 3 bases from V and 8 from J, leaving 11 bases between them. This CDR3 region has 13 residues. CDR3 sequence (DNA): TGTGCCAGCAGCTTTGGGTGGGAGTATGAGCAGTTCTTC. Its translation is CASSFGWEYEQFF. The whole variable domain, remainder taken from reference TRBV7-2 and TRBJ2-1, is GAGVSQSPSNKVTEKGKDVELRCDPISGHTALYWYRQSLGQGLEFLIYFQGNSAPDKSGLPSDRFSAERTGGSVSTLTIQRTQQEDSAVYLCASSFGWEYEQFFGPGTRLTVL.

The CDR3 DNA is TGTGCCAGCAGTTACGCGGGACAGGGGAAGGAGACCCAGTACTTC. Residues: CASSYAGQGKETQYF. This chain uses TRBV6-5 with TRBJ2-5; 10 positions match TRBD1. This CDR3 is 15 amino acids long. J was trimmed by 5 bases and V by 2 bases; bases with no gene match: 5. Per the germline V gene, CDR1 is MNHEY and CDR2 is SVGAGI.

Only a few counts were recorded for this clone. The sample contains more than one DNA sequence encoding this CDR3. V and J are TRBV19 and TRBJ1-2; D may be TRBD1 (6 bases). Between the trimmed V and J ends, which lost 6 bases and 2 bases, there was a span of 10 bases. The CDR3 has 13 amino acids. CDR1 and CDR2 from the germline V gene are LNHDA and SQIVND (reference sequence). The CDR3 nucleotides read TGTGCCAGTAGCCTAGACAGGAACTATGGCTACACCTTC. Its translation: CASSLDRNYGYTF.